The next 5 T cell receptor beta chains were all read from a single sample in a study of shared clonotypes between healthy human individuals. The repertoire was sequenced with immunoSEQ multiplex PCR; TCRdb's copy has only in-frame clones and lacks some. The repertoire holds roughly 2,300,000 clones, with less than 95% as singletons. Input material: naive CD4+ T cells from PBMCs. As for subset: CD45RA+ positively selected. The receptor set was obtained from a young man in good health. Some clones in this sample may be carry-over from other donors' samples.

Worth noting for this clone: A read error may produce the germline difference seen at one junction end. The gene calls are TRBV29-1 and TRBJ1-1; 7 nucleotides agree with TRBD1. Germline lookup yields CDR1 SQVTM and CDR2 ANQGSEA. The CDR3 runs to 13 residues. The CDR3 bases are TGCAGCGGTGAACAGGGGATGAACACTGAAGCTTTCTTT. Residues: CSGEQGMNTEAFF.

The chain links TRBV18 to TRBJ2-3; TRBD1 matches 9 bases. With 2 bases clipped from V and 4 bases from J, the junction kept 7 bases outside the gene matches. This CDR3 has 16 amino acids. Germline values: CDR1 KGHSH, CDR2 LQKENI. The CDR3 reads CASSPIRDRVADTQYF. In DNA form, the CDR3 reads TGTGCCAGCTCACCAATAAGGGACAGGGTGGCAGATACGCAGTATTTT.

This chain joins TRBV18 and TRBJ2-5; tentative D call: TRBD2 (7 bases). V was clipped by 3 bases and J by 5 bases, with 16 bases between them. CDR3 length: 15 residues. Germline CDR1 and CDR2: KGHSH and LQKENI. The CDR3 loop is CASSPGWGGEETQYF. The CDR3 region has the DNA TGTGCCAGCTCACCTGGATGGGGGGGCGAGGAGACCCAGTACTTC.

The chain is built from TRBV6-5 and TRBJ2-7; D could derive from TRBD1 or TRBD2 (5 bases each). Germline loops: CDR1 MNHEY, CDR2 SVGAGI. Trimming cost V 10 bases and J 1 base, with 14 bases left between them. The CDR3 totals 13 residues. CDR3 residues: CATRDLGSYEQYF. CDR3 DNA sequence: TGTGCCACCCGGGACCTGGGGTCCTACGAGCAGTACTTC.

This chain joins TRBV7-9 and TRBJ1-1; 8 bases line up with TRBD1. The CDR3 covers 15 residues. The germline gives CDR1 SEHNR, CDR2 FQNEAQ (reference sequence). Trimming cost V 1 base and J 5 bases; bases outside gene matches: 6. Written as DNA, the CDR3 is TGTGCCAGCAGCTTAGGGGCAGGGGGCCTAACTGAAGCTTTCTTT. Translation gives CASSLGAGGLTEAFF.